This T cell receptor beta chain derives from a study of cytomegalovirus exposure and HLA in healthy donors. Overall study findings and caveats: Per published reports, the classifier diagnosed cytomegalovirus status with high specificity and sensitivity. Cytomegalovirus-associated status was assigned to about 180 TCR beta chains.

Primers: 60 Vbeta forward and 13 Jbeta reverse. The table came from immunoSEQ multiplex PCR; TCRdb's copy has only in-frame clones and leaves some out. The repertoire holds approximately 190,000 clones, about 89% seen once, with over 1% in the top ten. A note on this clone: What it binds is unknown.

Losses at the gene ends were 3 bases for V and 2 bases for J; bases not matched to a gene: 13. The CDR3 totals 19 residues. Per the germline V gene, CDR1 is KGHSH and CDR2 is LQKENI. Sequencing was carried out using PBMCs. V is TRBV18 and J is TRBJ2-3; 11 bases are shared with TRBD2. The receptor was isolated from a man aged 25 to 45 in good health and CMV-seronegative. For the CDR3, the DNA is TGTGCCAGCTCACCGGGGAGAACGGCTAGCGGGGGGCCCACAGATACGCAGTATTTT. This sequence encodes CASSPGRTASGGPTDTQYF.